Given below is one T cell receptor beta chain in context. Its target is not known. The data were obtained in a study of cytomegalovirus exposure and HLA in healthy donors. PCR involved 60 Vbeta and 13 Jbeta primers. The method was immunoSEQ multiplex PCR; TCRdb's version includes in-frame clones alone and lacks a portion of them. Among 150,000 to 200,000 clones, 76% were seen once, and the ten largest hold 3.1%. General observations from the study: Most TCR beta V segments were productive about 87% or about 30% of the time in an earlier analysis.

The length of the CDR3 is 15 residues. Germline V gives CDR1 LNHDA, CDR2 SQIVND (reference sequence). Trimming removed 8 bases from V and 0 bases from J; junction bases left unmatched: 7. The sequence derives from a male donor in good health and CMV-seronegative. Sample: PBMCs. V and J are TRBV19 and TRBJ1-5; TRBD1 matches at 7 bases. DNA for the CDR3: TGTGCCAGTTCCTATACAGGGGCTAGCAATCAGCCCCAGCATTTT. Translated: CASSYTGASNQPQHF.